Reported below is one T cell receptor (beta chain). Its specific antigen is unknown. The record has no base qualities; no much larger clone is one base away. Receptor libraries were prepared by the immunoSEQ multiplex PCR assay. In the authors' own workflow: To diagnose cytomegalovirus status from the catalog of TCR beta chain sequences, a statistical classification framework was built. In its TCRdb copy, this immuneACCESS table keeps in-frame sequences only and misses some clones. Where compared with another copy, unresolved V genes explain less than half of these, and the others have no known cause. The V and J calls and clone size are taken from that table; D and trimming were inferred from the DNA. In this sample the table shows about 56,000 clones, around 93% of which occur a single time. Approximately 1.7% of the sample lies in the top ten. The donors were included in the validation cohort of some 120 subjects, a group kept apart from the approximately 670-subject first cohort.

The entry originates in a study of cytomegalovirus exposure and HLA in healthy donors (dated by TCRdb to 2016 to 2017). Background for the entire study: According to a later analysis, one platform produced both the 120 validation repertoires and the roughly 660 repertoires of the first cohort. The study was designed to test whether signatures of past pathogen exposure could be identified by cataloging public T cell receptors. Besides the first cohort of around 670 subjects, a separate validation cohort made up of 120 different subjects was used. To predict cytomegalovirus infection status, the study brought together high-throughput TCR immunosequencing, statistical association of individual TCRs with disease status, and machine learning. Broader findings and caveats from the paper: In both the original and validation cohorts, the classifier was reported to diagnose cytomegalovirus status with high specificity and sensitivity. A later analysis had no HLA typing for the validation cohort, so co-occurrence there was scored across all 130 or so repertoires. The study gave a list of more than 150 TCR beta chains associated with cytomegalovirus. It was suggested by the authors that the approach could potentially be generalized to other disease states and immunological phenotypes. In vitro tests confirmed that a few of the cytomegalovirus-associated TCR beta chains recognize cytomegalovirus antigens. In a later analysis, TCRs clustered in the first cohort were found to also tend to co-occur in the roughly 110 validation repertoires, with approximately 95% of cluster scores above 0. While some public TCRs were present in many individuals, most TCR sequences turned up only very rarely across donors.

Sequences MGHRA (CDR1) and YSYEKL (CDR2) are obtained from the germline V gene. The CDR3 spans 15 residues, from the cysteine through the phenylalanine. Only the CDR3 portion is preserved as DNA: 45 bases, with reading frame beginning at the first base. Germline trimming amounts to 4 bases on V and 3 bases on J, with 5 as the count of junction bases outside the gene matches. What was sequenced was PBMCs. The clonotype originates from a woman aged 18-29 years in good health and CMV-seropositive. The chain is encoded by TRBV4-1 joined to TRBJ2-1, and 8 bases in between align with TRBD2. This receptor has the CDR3 CASSPPGGLYNEQFF. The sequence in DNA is TGCGCCAGCAGCCCACCGGGGGGGCTCTACAATGAGCAGTTCTTC.